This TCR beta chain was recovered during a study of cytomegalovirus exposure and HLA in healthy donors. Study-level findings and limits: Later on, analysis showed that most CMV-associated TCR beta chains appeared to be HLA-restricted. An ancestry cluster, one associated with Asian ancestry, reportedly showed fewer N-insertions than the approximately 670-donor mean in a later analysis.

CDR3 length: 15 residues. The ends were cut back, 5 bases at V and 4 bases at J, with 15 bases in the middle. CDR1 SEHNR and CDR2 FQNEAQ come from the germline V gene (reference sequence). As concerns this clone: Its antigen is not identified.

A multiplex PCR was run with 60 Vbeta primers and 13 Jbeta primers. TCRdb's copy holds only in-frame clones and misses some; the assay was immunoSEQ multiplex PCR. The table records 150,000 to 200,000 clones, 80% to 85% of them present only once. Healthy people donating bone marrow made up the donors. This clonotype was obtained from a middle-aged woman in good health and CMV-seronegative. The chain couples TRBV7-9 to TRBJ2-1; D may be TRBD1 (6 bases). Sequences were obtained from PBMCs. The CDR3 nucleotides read TGTGCCAGCAGCCCCGCGGCGGACAGATACAATGAGCAGTTCTTC. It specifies CASSPAADRYNEQFF.